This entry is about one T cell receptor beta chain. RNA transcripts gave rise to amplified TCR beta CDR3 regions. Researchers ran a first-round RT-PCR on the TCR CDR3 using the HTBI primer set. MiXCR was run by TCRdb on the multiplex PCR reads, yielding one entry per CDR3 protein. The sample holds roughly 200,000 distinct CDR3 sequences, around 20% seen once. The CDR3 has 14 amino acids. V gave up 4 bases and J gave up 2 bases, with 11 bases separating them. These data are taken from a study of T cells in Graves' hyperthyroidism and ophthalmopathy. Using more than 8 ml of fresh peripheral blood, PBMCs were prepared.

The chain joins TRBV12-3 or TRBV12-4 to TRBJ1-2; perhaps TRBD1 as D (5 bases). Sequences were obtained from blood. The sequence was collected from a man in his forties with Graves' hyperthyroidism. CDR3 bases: TGTGCCAGCAGTTCGGCAGGGATAAACTATGGCTACACCTTC. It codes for CASSSAGINYGYTF.